A single sample is the source of the 29 T cell receptor beta chains below, sequenced in a study of T cells in Graves' hyperthyroidism and ophthalmopathy. RNA transcripts were the template for amplifying TCR beta CDR3 regions. When the TCR CDR3 underwent first-round RT-PCR, the HTBI primer set was used. Each CDR3 protein is one row after TCRdb ran MiXCR on the multiplex PCR reads. This sample has about 180,000 distinct CDR3 sequences, with approximately 15% found just once. Material for sequencing was blood. These receptors were obtained from a woman aged 45 to 65 with Graves' hyperthyroidism.

This clonotype was counted many times. V and J are TRBV27 and TRBJ2-5; the D call may be TRBD1 or TRBD2 (5 bases each). CDR1 and CDR2 from the germline V gene are MNHEY and SMNVEV (reference sequence). CDR3 length: 13 amino acids. V was trimmed by 3 bases and J by 7 bases, leaving 12 bases between them. The CDR3 loop is CASSLGVAGTQYF. CDR3 bases: TGTGCCAGCAGTTTGGGGGTTGCAGGGACCCAGTACTTC.

This clonotype was recorded many times. As DNA, the CDR3 is TGTGCCAGTAGTATCAGGGGCCCCTACGAGCAGTACTTC. The encoded protein is CASSIRGPYEQYF. V gene TRBV19 combines with J gene TRBJ2-7, with D maybe TRBD1 (6 bases). The V gene lost 3 bases and the J gene lost 2 bases, with 8 bases spanning the gap. The germline gives CDR1 LNHDA, CDR2 SQIVND (reference sequence). The CDR3 contains 13 residues.

This clonotype came up many times. The rearrangement uses TRBV7-9 and TRBJ2-3, with 7 bases identical to TRBD2. Per germline, CDR1 SEHNR and CDR2 FQNEAQ (reference sequence). The CDR3 covers 15 residues. V lost 5 bases, J lost 0 bases, and 5 bases stayed unmatched. The DNA of the CDR3 is TGTGCCAGCAGCATCAGCGGGGATAGCACAGATACGCAGTATTTT. Its translation: CASSISGDSTDTQYF.

This chain connects TRBV7-2 to TRBJ2-1; 7 positions agree with TRBD2. CDR3 length: 15 residues. Germline lookup yields CDR1 SGHTA and CDR2 FQGNSA. Trimming at V came to 0 bases and at J to 5 bases, leaving 4 bases not matched to a gene. Here the CDR3 DNA reads TGTGCCAGCAGCTTAGCGGGGGGGATTAACAATGAGCAGTTCTTC. It encodes CASSLAGGINNEQFF. Together with reference TRBV7-2 and TRBJ2-1, the CDR3 gives the full variable domain: GAGVSQSPSNKVTEKGKDVELRCDPISGHTALYWYRQSLGQGLEFLIYFQGNSAPDKSGLPSDRFSAERTGGSVSTLTIQRTQQEDSAVYLCASSLAGGINNEQFFGPGTRLTVL.

This chain connects TRBV6-4 to TRBJ2-1, with D tentatively TRBD1 (6 bases). Germline CDR1 and CDR2: MRHNA and SNTAGT. Trimming left V 5 bases short and J 1 base short, with 12 bases between. This CDR3 comprises 15 residues. CDR3 sequence: CASSTTGNSYNEQFF. As DNA, the CDR3 is TGTGCCAGCAGTACCACAGGGAATTCCTACAATGAGCAGTTCTTC.

The chain employs TRBV27 and TRBJ2-7, with no clear D. Germline lookup yields CDR1 MNHEY and CDR2 SMNVEV (reference sequence). This CDR3 has 12 amino acids. The V gene lost 0 bases and the J gene lost 6 bases, with 6 bases spanning the gap. This chain's CDR3 is CASSLSKGEQYF. As DNA, the CDR3 is TGTGCCAGCAGTTTATCCAAGGGCGAGCAGTACTTC.

This clonotype came up a few times. Here the CDR3 reads CASSFLLPTSTDTQYF. CDR3 in DNA: TGTGCCAGCAGCTTTCTCCTTCCTACTAGCACAGATACGCAGTATTTT. The chain joins TRBV7-6 to TRBJ2-3, with D hard to call. V dropped 3 bases and J dropped 0 bases, with 13 bases sitting between them. This CDR3 has 16 amino acids. The V gene's germline CDR1 is SGHVS and CDR2 FNYEAQ. The full variable domain, completed using reference TRBV7-6 and TRBJ2-3, is GAGVSQSPRYKVTKRGQDVALRCDPISGHVSLYWYRQALGQGPEFLTYFNYEAQQDKSGLPNDRFSAERPEGSISTLTIQRTEQRDSAMYRCASSFLLPTSTDTQYFGPGTRLTVL.

Many counts were recorded for this clonotype. The chain links TRBV7-2 to TRBJ2-5; no firm D call. This CDR3 contains 13 residues. V lost 5 bases and J lost 3, with 10 bases in between. The V gene's germline CDR1 is SGHTA and CDR2 FQGNSA. For the CDR3, the DNA is TGTGCCAGCAGCCGACCAAATAAAGAGACCCAGTACTTC. Its translation is CASSRPNKETQYF. Combining the CDR3 with reference TRBV7-2 and TRBJ2-5 gives the whole variable domain GAGVSQSPSNKVTEKGKDVELRCDPISGHTALYWYRQSLGQGLEFLIYFQGNSAPDKSGLPSDRFSAERTGGSVSTLTIQRTQQEDSAVYLCASSRPNKETQYFGPGTRLLVL.

This clonotype has a count of ten or more. The V call is TRBV7-9, the J call TRBJ2-1, with unresolved D. The V end was cut by 7 bases, the J end by 0 bases, with 13 bases between. Germline V gene sequence: CDR1 SEHNR, CDR2 FQNEAQ (reference sequence). The CDR3 extends over 15 amino acids. Here the CDR3 reads CASTPRADSYNEQFF. The DNA for the CDR3 is TGTGCCAGCACCCCAAGGGCAGACTCCTACAATGAGCAGTTCTTC.

The rearrangement links TRBV15 to TRBJ2-3; 15 nucleotides match TRBD2. The ends lost 1 base at V and 5 bases at J; junction bases unmatched: 10. The CDR3 is 19 amino acids. CDR1 and CDR2 from the germline V gene are LNHNV and YYDKDF (reference sequence). The CDR3 here is CATSRAVGLAGGSGDTQYF. CDR3 coding DNA: TGTGCCACCAGCAGAGCCGTCGGACTAGCGGGGGGGTCAGGAGATACGCAGTATTTT.

The chain links TRBV7-2 to TRBJ2-7; TRBD1 matches at 10 bases. Germline loops: CDR1 SGHTA, CDR2 FQGNSA. Trimming cost V 1 base and J 0 bases; bases outside gene matches: 15. The CDR3 is 20 amino acids. DNA for the CDR3: TGTGCCAGCAGCTTAGAAAGTTGGGACAGGGGACGACGATACTCCTACGAGCAGTACTTC. Its protein is CASSLESWDRGRRYSYEQYF.

This rearrangement joins TRBV4-3 to TRBJ1-5; no firm D call. In germline, CDR1 is LGHNA, CDR2 YSLEER. V was pared by 3 bases and J by 6 bases, with 9 bases between. The CDR3 runs 13 residues. In nucleotides, the CDR3 is TGCGCCAGCAGCCAGCAGGCGGGTCAGCCCCAGCATTTT. Translating gives CASSQQAGQPQHF.

The gene calls are TRBV7-9 and TRBJ1-3; D unresolved. The V end was cut by 5 bases, the J end by 1 base, with 18 bases between. Germline CDR1 reads SEHNR; CDR2 reads FQNEAQ (reference sequence). The CDR3 has 17 amino acids. CDR3: CASSRNRNARSGNTIYF. For the CDR3, the DNA is TGTGCCAGCAGCCGCAACCGGAACGCCCGTTCTGGAAACACCATATATTTT.

In this sample, this clonotype turned up a few times. The chain uses TRBV5-6 and TRBJ1-5, with TRBD1 matching 9 bases. CDR1 SGHDT and CDR2 YYEEEE come from the germline V gene. This CDR3 is 24 amino acids long. J lost 4 bases, V lost 0 bases, and 29 bases had no gene match. CDR3 amino acids: CASSLDRGPWPFRRLIVENQPQHF. CDR3 coding DNA: TGTGCCAGCAGCTTGGACAGGGGGCCTTGGCCCTTTCGGCGTCTAATCGTGGAAAATCAGCCCCAGCATTTT.

The V gene is TRBV2, the J gene TRBJ1-4; D is uncertain. Germline V gene data show CDR1 as SNHLY and CDR2 as FYNNEI. The CDR3 is 15 amino acids. Trimming stripped 5 bases from V and 4 bases from J, with 14 bases between. This CDR3 is CASSITLQNNEKLFF. The CDR3 DNA follows: TGTGCCAGCAGTATCACACTACAGAATAATGAAAAACTGTTTTTT. Using reference TRBV2 and TRBJ1-4 for the parts outside the CDR3, the full variable domain is EPEVTQTPSHQVTQMGQEVILRCVPISNHLYFYWYRQILGQKVEFLVSFYNNEISEKSEIFDDQFSVERPDGSNFTLKIRSTKLEDSAMYFCASSITLQNNEKLFFGSGTQLSVL.

The table lists this clonotype with many counts. The chain has TRBV5-1 and TRBJ2-1; 8 bases are a match to TRBD2. Germline CDR1 reads SGHRS; CDR2 reads YFSETQ. V was pared by 4 bases and J by 4 bases, with 7 bases of the junction left unmatched. The CDR3 has 15 amino acids. CDR3 sequence (DNA): TGCGCCAGCAGCAACCGGGGGGGCGGGTACAATGAGCAGTTCTTC. It encodes CASSNRGGGYNEQFF.

This clonotype was detected only a few times. V gene TRBV29-1 combines with J gene TRBJ1-4, with D hard to call. Deletions cut 4 bases from V and 5 bases from J, with 17 bases between. The V gene's germline CDR1 is SQVTM and CDR2 ANQGSEA. This CDR3 spans 15 amino acids. CDR3 residues: CSVAGRSSANEKLFF. For the CDR3, the DNA is TGCAGCGTTGCGGGCAGGAGCTCGGCCAATGAAAAACTGTTTTTT.

This clonotype was picked up a small number of times. The chain recombines TRBV9 with TRBJ2-1, with 7 bases aligning to TRBD1. Germline V gene data show CDR1 as SGDLS and CDR2 as YYNGEE. The CDR3 extends over 15 amino acids. Trimming cost V 2 bases and J 4 bases; bases outside gene matches: 6. The CDR3 region has the DNA TGTGCCAGCAGCGTTTCAGGGGGAATGTACAATGAGCAGTTCTTC. Protein: CASSVSGGMYNEQFF.

The V call is TRBV3-1, the J call TRBJ2-2; 8 nucleotides match TRBD1. V lost 0 bases to trimming and J lost 4 bases; unmatched junction nucleotides: 4. The germline V gene has CDR1 LGHDT and CDR2 YNNKEL (reference sequence). The CDR3 totals 16 residues. The CDR3: CASSQEGQGITGELFF. CDR3 nucleotide sequence: TGTGCCAGCAGCCAAGAAGGACAGGGAATCACCGGGGAGCTGTTTTTT.

This clonotype was observed at least ten times. Here the CDR3 reads CASSQRRLTDSPLHF. The CDR3 DNA reads TGTGCCAGCAGCCAACGCCGGCTCACAGATTCACCCCTCCACTTT. This chain uses TRBV14 with TRBJ1-6; D ambiguous. The CDR3 contains 15 residues. Trimming removed 2 bases at V and 8 bases at J, with 13 bases between. Germline CDR1 is SGHDN and CDR2 is FVKESK.

This clonotype has at least ten counts. CDR3 nucleotide sequence: TGTGCCAGCAGCTTCTCAGGGAAGGGAGGGGCCAACGTCCTGACTTTC. Translated, it gives CASSFSGKGGANVLTF. The rearrangement joins TRBV11-2 to TRBJ2-6, with a tentative D call TRBD1 (5 bases). Trimming cost V 3 bases and J 4 bases, with 13 bases left between them. Germline V gene data show CDR1 as SGHAT and CDR2 as FQNNGV. This CDR3 is built from 16 residues.

V usage is TRBV18 and J usage is TRBJ2-5, with 7 positions matching TRBD1. This CDR3 is 16 amino acids long. Germline lookup yields CDR1 KGHSH and CDR2 LQKENI. V lost 0 bases and J lost 2; bases outside the gene matches: 6. The CDR3 region is CASSPPLAGGQETQYF. CDR3 nucleotide sequence: TGTGCCAGCTCACCACCGCTGGCAGGGGGACAAGAGACCCAGTACTTC.

As concerns this clonotype: A much larger clone differs from this one at a single base, so this may be a read error. The chain employs TRBV20-1 and TRBJ1-2, with D uncertain. This CDR3 contains 13 residues. With 0 bases removed from V and 4 bases from J, the gap between germline ends came to 9 bases. Germline V lookup: CDR1 DFQATT, CDR2 SNEGSKA (reference sequence). Written as DNA, the CDR3 is TGCAGTGCTAGAGAGATGTCCGGCTATGGCTACACCTTC. Encoded protein: CSAREMSGYGYTF.

This clonotype occurred many times. The rearrangement links TRBV27 to TRBJ2-1, with TRBD1 matching 7 bases. Unmatched junction bases numbered 6, after V lost 8 bases and J lost 8 bases. The germline gives CDR1 MNHEY, CDR2 SMNVEV (reference sequence). The CDR3 has 12 amino acids. CDR3 coding DNA: TGTGCCAGCTCGGGACAGAGTTATGAGCAGTTCTTC. It encodes CASSGQSYEQFF.

The J gene is TRBJ2-7, the V gene TRBV5-1, with 11 bases identical to TRBD2. Germline lookup yields CDR1 SGHRS and CDR2 YFSETQ. The V gene end was trimmed by 4 bases and the J gene end by 3 bases; junction bases not matched to a gene: 6. This CDR3 has 15 residues. The CDR3 sequence: CASSSGTSGHYEQYF. The CDR3 DNA reads as TGCGCCAGCAGCAGCGGGACTAGCGGACACTACGAGCAGTACTTC.

This sequence joins TRBV2 and TRBJ2-7; no clear D gene. Trimming removed 7 bases at V and 8 bases at J, with 9 bases between. Germline V lookup: CDR1 SNHLY, CDR2 FYNNEI. The CDR3 has 10 amino acids. CDR3 in amino acids: CASTTLKQYF. In DNA form, the CDR3 reads TGTGCCAGCACTACGTTAAAGCAGTACTTC.

This clonotype was detected many times. The rearrangement links TRBV7-9 to TRBJ1-1; TRBD1 matches at 9 bases. The CDR3 sequence is 14 residues long. V dropped 5 bases and J dropped 4; count of bases not matched to a gene: 5. Germline loops: CDR1 SEHNR, CDR2 FQNEAQ (reference sequence). CDR3 coding DNA: TGTGCCAGCAGCCCCCTACAGGGGGCCACTGAAGCTTTCTTT. It codes for CASSPLQGATEAFF.

This clonotype was detected once. This sequence joins TRBV5-5 and TRBJ1-4, with TRBD1 identical over 7 bases. Germline-derived CDR1 and CDR2 are SGHKS and YYEKEE (reference sequence). After removal of 0 bases from V and 3 bases from J, the junction contained 5 bases not matched to a gene. The length of the CDR3 is 16 residues. CDR3 protein: CASSLGGGAPNEKLFF. The CDR3 DNA is TGTGCCAGCAGCTTGGGAGGGGGCGCGCCTAATGAAAAACTGTTTTTT.

This clonotype was recorded many times. This rearrangement joins TRBV5-4 to TRBJ1-5; weak D call: TRBD1 (5 bases). Per germline, CDR1 SGHNT and CDR2 YYREEE (reference sequence). CDR3 length equals 14 residues. Trimming removed 0 bases from V and 7 bases from J, with 11 bases in between. The CDR3 here is CASSLAPRDQPQHF. Written as DNA, the CDR3 is TGTGCCAGCAGCTTGGCCCCGAGGGACCAGCCCCAGCATTTT.